The rows below give T cell receptor beta chains drawn from one sample of a study of blood T cell repertoires in COVID-19. Clones were sequenced by immunoSEQ multiplex PCR, and TCRdb holds only the in-frame ones, with some missing. Counted here are about 130,000 clones, 65% to 90% occurring once; the ten biggest clones make up about 7%. Input material: peripheral blood. The receptors here all came from a man older than 75 with active or convalescent COVID-19. Each CDR3 is given with its conserved first and last residue. A D gene is named only where the DNA matches it firmly. Only part of the rows carry a size: once, few, many, or a class if the clone is expanded.

D gene | J gene | clone size | V gene | CDR3 protein | CDR3 DNA
- | TRBJ2-1 | - | TRBV5-1 | CASSVGGSSYNEQFF | TGCGCCAGCAGCGTAGGAGGCAGCTCCTACAATGAGCAGTTCTTC
- | TRBJ1-5 | - | TRBV6-5 | CASSYSAGNQPQHF | TGTGCCAGCAGTTACTCGGCAGGCAATCAGCCCCAGCATTTT
TRBD2 | TRBJ2-5 | - | TRBV30 | CAWSPGGLVKGMETQYF | TGTGCCTGGAGCCCCGGGGGACTAGTCAAGGGCATGGAGACCCAGTACTTC
TRBD2 | TRBJ2-5 | - | TRBV18 | CASSSGLAGGIETQYF | TGTGCCAGCTCATCGGGACTAGCGGGGGGGATTGAGACCCAGTACTTC
- | TRBJ2-4 | - | TRBV5-5 | CASSSRLVGTIQYF | TGTGCCAGCAGCTCCCGACTAGTAGGGACGATTCAGTACTTC
- | TRBJ1-6 | - | TRBV7-9 | CASSSGRSPYNSPLHF | TGTGCCAGCAGCTCAGGCAGGTCTCCCTATAATTCACCCCTCCACTTT
- | TRBJ2-7 | - | TRBV7-2 | CASSSTGTSSYEQYF | TGTGCCAGCAGCTCGACCGGGACAAGTTCCTACGAGCAGTACTTC
TRBD1 | TRBJ2-7 | - | TRBV6-1 | CASSDRGLVYEQYF | TGTGCCAGCAGTGACAGGGGGCTAGTTTACGAGCAGTACTTC
- | TRBJ1-5 | - | TRBV6-2/TRBV6-3 | CASSYGFGYRARGEPQHF | TGTGCCAGCAGTTACGGTTTCGGGTACCGGGCACGCGGGGAGCCCCAGCATTTT
TRBD1 | TRBJ2-2 | - | TRBV15 | CATSRERDRGTGELFF | TGTGCCACCAGCAGAGAACGGGACAGGGGGACCGGGGAGCTGTTTTTT
TRBD1 | TRBJ2-7 | - | TRBV30 | CAWRRIEGRQGSDEQYF | TGTGCCTGGAGAAGGATAGAAGGGCGACAGGGGAGTGACGAGCAGTACTTC
TRBD1 | TRBJ2-2 | - | TRBV6-4 | CASRTGGGELFF | TGTGCCAGCCGCACAGGGGGTGGGGAGCTGTTTTTT
- | TRBJ1-4 | - | TRBV5-1 | CASSAVKGANEKLFF | TGCGCCAGCAGCGCCGTGAAGGGGGCTAATGAAAAACTGTTTTTT
- | TRBJ1-5 | - | TRBV23-1 | CASSQYLSRCNQPQHF | TGCGCCAGCAGTCAATATCTCTCCAGATGCAATCAGCCCCAGCATTTT
TRBD2 | TRBJ2-1 | - | TRBV16 | CASSQAAGLAGVEQFF | TGTGCCAGCAGCCAAGCCGCCGGACTAGCGGGAGTTGAGCAGTTCTTC
TRBD1 | TRBJ1-3 | - | TRBV6-5 | CASSMTGNGNTIYF | TGTGCCAGCAGCATGACAGGGAATGGAAACACCATATATTTT
TRBD1 | TRBJ2-1 | - | TRBV6-4 | CASSGDRAAGEQFF | TGTGCCAGCAGCGGGGACAGGGCTGCCGGTGAGCAGTTCTTC
TRBD2 | TRBJ2-7 | - | TRBV11-2 | CASSLVPRTSGGYEQYF | TGTGCCAGCAGCTTAGTTCCCCGGACTAGCGGAGGCTACGAGCAGTACTTC
TRBD1 | TRBJ2-7 | - | TRBV28 | CASSDRDRGYEQYF | TGTGCCAGCAGTGACCGGGACAGGGGCTACGAGCAGTACTTC
- | TRBJ1-2 | - | TRBV7-6 | CASSLASGPNYGYTF | TGTGCCAGCAGCTTAGCGAGTGGGCCAAACTATGGCTACACCTTC
- | TRBJ2-1 | - | TRBV6-2/TRBV6-3 | CASSYYWGDEQFF | TGTGCCAGCAGTTATTATTGGGGGGATGAGCAGTTCTTC
- | TRBJ1-2 | - | TRBV7-3 | CASSLVPGYGYTF | TGTGCCAGCAGCTTAGTACCGGGATATGGCTACACCTTC
TRBD2 | TRBJ2-1 | once | TRBV18 | CASSPSSGGYNEQFF | TGTGCCAGCTCACCCTCTAGCGGGGGCTACAATGAGCAGTTCTTC
TRBD2 | TRBJ2-1 | - | TRBV27 | CASSTPSGKGGYEQFF | TGTGCCAGCAGCACCCCTAGCGGGAAAGGGGGCTATGAGCAGTTCTTC
- | TRBJ1-2 | - | TRBV2 | CASTGTEANYGYTF | TGTGCCAGCACGGGTACGGAGGCTAACTATGGCTACACCTTC
- | TRBJ1-6 | - | TRBV5-5 | CASSLEQGASPLHF | TGTGCCAGCAGCTTAGAACAGGGAGCTTCACCCCTCCACTTT
- | TRBJ1-3 | - | TRBV14 | CASSRNRGTSGNTIYF | TGTGCCAGCAGCCGAAATAGGGGAACCTCTGGAAACACCATATATTTT
- | TRBJ1-2 | - | TRBV29-1 | CSVEEGPIGQRPGGYTF | TGCAGCGTTGAAGAAGGTCCTATCGGACAGCGCCCCGGGGGCTACACCTTC
TRBD1 | TRBJ1-4 | - | TRBV19 | CASSRDSNNEKLFF | TGTGCCAGTAGTCGGGACAGTAATAATGAAAAACTGTTTTTT
- | TRBJ1-3 | - | TRBV30 | CAYSLAPGHSGNTIYF | TGTGCCTATTCGCTGGCCCCAGGTCACTCTGGAAACACCATATATTTT
- | TRBJ1-2 | - | TRBV7-2 | CASSLSSGGANYGYTF | TGTGCCAGCAGCTTATCGTCAGGAGGGGCTAACTATGGCTACACCTTC